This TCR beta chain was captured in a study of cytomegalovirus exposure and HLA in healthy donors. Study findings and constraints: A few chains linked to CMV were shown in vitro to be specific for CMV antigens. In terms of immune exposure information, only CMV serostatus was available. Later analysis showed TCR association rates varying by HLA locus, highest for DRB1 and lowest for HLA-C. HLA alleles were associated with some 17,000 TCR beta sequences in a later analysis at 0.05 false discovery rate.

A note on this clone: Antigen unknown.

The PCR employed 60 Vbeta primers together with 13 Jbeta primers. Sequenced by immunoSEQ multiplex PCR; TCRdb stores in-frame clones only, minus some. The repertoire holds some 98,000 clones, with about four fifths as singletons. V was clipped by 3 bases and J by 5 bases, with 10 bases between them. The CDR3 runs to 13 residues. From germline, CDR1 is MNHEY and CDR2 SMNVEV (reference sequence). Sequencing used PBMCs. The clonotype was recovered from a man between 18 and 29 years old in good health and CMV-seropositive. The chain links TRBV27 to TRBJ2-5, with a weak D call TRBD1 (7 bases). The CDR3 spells CASSLTGRETQYF. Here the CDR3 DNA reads TGTGCCAGCAGTTTGACAGGGAGGGAGACCCAGTACTTC.